Listed below are T cell receptor beta chains from one sample, sequenced in a study of response to subunit inactivated influenza vaccine. TCRdb fed the RT-PCR reads into MiXCR, producing one record per CDR3 protein. The profile shows about half a million distinct CDR3 sequences, 25% of them singletons. The sample was CD4+ T cells sorted from PBMCs, taken around 5 days after vaccination. These receptors came from a man in his fifties or sixties who received an inactivated influenza vaccine. Each CDR3 is given with its conserved first and last residue. D genes are given only for firm matches. Clone size is stated in some rows and not others, as once, few, many or a class when expanded.

TRBV28	TRBD2	TRBJ2-1	few	CASRKSSGTYNEQFF	TGTGCCAGCAGAAAATCTAGCGGGACCTACAATGAGCAGTTCTTC
TRBV29-1	TRBD1	TRBJ1-1	few	CSVGTGLENTEAFF	TGCAGCGTAGGGACAGGCCTCGAGAACACTGAAGCTTTCTTT
TRBV5-1	NA	TRBJ1-2	few	CASSSSDSTSGTF	TGCGCCAGCAGCTCATCGGACTCCACCTCGGGCACCTTC
TRBV5-1	NA	TRBJ2-7	NA	CASSTQGNEQYF	TGCGCCAGCAGTACGCAGGGAAACGAGCAGTACTTC
TRBV20-1	TRBD1	TRBJ2-5	NA	CSASKGGGETQYF	TGCAGTGCTAGTAAAGGGGGCGGAGAGACCCAGTACTTC
TRBV7-9	TRBD1	TRBJ1-5	few	CASSLGQGTNQPQHF	TGTGCCAGCAGCTTGGGACAGGGGACCAATCAGCCCCAGCATTTT
TRBV12-3/TRBV12-4	TRBD2	TRBJ2-7	few	CASSSGTRDYEQYF	TGTGCCAGCAGTTCTGGGACTAGGGACTACGAGCAGTACTTC
TRBV7-2	NA	TRBJ2-2	NA	CASSSRYRVTGELFF	TGTGCCAGCAGCTCCCGGTACAGAGTTACCGGGGAGCTGTTTTTT
TRBV2	NA	TRBJ2-7	few	CASTDGHEQYF	TGTGCCAGCACGGACGGACACGAGCAGTACTTC
TRBV10-1	NA	TRBJ2-7	NA	CASSEDRTPYEQYF	TGCGCCAGCAGTGAAGACAGGACTCCCTACGAGCAGTACTTC
TRBV7-2	NA	TRBJ1-3	NA	CASTEIAGNTIYF	TGTGCCAGCACGGAAATTGCGGGAAACACCATATATTTT
TRBV7-7	NA	TRBJ2-5	NA	CASSFSEGTQYF	TGTGCTAGCAGCTTCTCGGAGGGGACCCAGTACTTC
TRBV2	NA	TRBJ2-7	once	CGGGQGYEQYF	TGTGGTGGGGGGCAAGGCTACGAGCAGTACTTC
TRBV6-5	NA	TRBJ2-6	NA	CASSYRSPTGPDVLTF	TGTGCCAGCAGTTACCGCAGCCCGACAGGTCCTGACGTCCTGACTTTC
TRBV29-1	TRBD1	TRBJ1-4	few	CSVRRGANEKLFF	TGCAGCGTGCGCAGGGGGGCTAATGAAAAACTGTTTTTT
TRBV5-1	NA	TRBJ2-3	NA	CASSLGHRADTQYF	TGCGCCAGCAGCTTGGGGCATCGGGCAGATACGCAGTATTTT
TRBV20-1	NA	TRBJ2-7	few	CSASDGRSYEQYF	TGCAGTGCTAGTGACGGGCGCTCCTACGAGCAGTACTTC
TRBV24-1	NA	TRBJ2-1	NA	CATSAPDLADNEQFF	TGTGCCACCAGTGCCCCAGATTTGGCAGACAATGAGCAGTTCTTC
TRBV6-2/TRBV6-3	NA	TRBJ2-7	NA	CASSQAGRSYEQYF	TGTGCCAGCTCTCAGGCGGGACGATCCTACGAGCAGTACTTC
TRBV12-3/TRBV12-4	TRBD2	TRBJ2-1	few	CASSSGTSGRNEQFF	TGTGCCAGCAGCTCCGGGACTAGCGGGAGAAATGAGCAGTTCTTC
TRBV6-2/TRBV6-3	TRBD1	TRBJ1-6	NA	CASRRQGSTNNSPLHF	TGTGCCAGCAGACGACAGGGGTCGACAAATAATTCACCCCTCCACTTT
TRBV29-1	TRBD2	TRBJ2-1	once	CSAIRTSGTWLRAYNEQFF	TGCAGCGCCATACGGACTAGCGGAACTTGGTTGAGGGCCTACAATGAGCAGTTCTTC
TRBV20-1	NA	TRBJ2-1	few	CSAVADPRAEQFF	TGCAGTGCCGTAGCGGATCCACGCGCTGAGCAGTTCTTC
TRBV6-2/TRBV6-3	NA	TRBJ1-1	few	CASSYSPTISFVRIVNTEAFF	TGTGCCAGCAGTTACTCCCCGACGATAAGTTTTGTAAGGATCGTGAACACTGAAGCTTTCTTT
TRBV12-3/TRBV12-4	NA	TRBJ2-7	NA	CASSLAIEGGEQYF	TGTGCCAGCAGTTTAGCCATCGAGGGGGGCGAGCAGTACTTC
TRBV20-1	TRBD2	TRBJ2-3	NA	CSTTTGLAGGRGATQYF	TGCAGTACCACGACCGGACTAGCGGGGGGGCGGGGGGCTACGCAGTATTTT
TRBV7-3	NA	TRBJ2-1	few	CASSYTSDSWNEQFF	TGTGCCAGCAGCTACACGTCTGACTCTTGGAATGAGCAGTTCTTC
TRBV24-1	NA	TRBJ2-1	NA	CATSDPYTYNEQFF	TGTGCCACCAGTGATCCCTATACCTACAATGAGCAGTTCTTC
TRBV11-2	TRBD1	TRBJ1-2	few	CASSLGQGGPYGYTF	TGTGCCAGCAGCTTAGGACAGGGAGGCCCCTATGGCTACACCTTC
TRBV20-1	NA	TRBJ2-2	NA	CSARAWNTGELFF	TGCAGTGCTAGGGCTTGGAACACCGGGGAGCTGTTTTTT
TRBV5-1	TRBD2	TRBJ2-5	NA	CASSLQPAGGQETQYF	TGCGCCAGCAGCTTGCAACCAGCGGGGGGGCAAGAGACCCAGTACTTC
TRBV7-9	TRBD2	TRBJ2-1	few	CASSFTSGEDEQFF	TGTGCCAGCAGCTTCACTAGCGGTGAGGATGAGCAGTTCTTC
TRBV7-2	NA	TRBJ2-1	few	CASQRPTSNEQFF	TGTGCCAGCCAGAGACCGACCAGTAATGAGCAGTTCTTC
TRBV18	TRBD1	TRBJ2-1	few	CASSPPRGQGKNNEQFF	TGTGCCAGCTCACCACCTAGGGGACAGGGTAAGAACAATGAGCAGTTCTTC
TRBV20-1	NA	TRBJ2-3	few	CSASPRTANTDTQYF	TGCAGTGCTAGTCCCCGAACGGCGAATACAGATACGCAGTATTTT
TRBV5-1	NA	TRBJ1-2	NA	CASSFSTPGGSYTF	TGCGCCAGCAGCTTTTCGACACCCGGCGGTAGCTACACCTTC
TRBV18	NA	TRBJ2-7	NA	CASSPPLGSYEQYF	TGTGCCAGCTCACCACCGCTGGGTTCCTACGAGCAGTACTTC
TRBV12-3/TRBV12-4	NA	TRBJ2-5	few	CASGRRPHEETQYF	TGTGCCAGCGGGAGGCGCCCGCACGAAGAGACCCAGTACTTC
TRBV28	NA	TRBJ2-4	NA	CASSTLAKNIQYF	TGTGCCAGCTCGACCTTAGCCAAAAACATTCAGTACTTC
TRBV20-1	TRBD1	TRBJ2-3	many	CSASGTGSTDTQYF	TGCAGTGCTTCCGGGACAGGTAGCACAGATACGCAGTATTTT
TRBV12-3/TRBV12-4	TRBD2	TRBJ2-1	few	CASRELAGGRNEQFF	TGTGCCAGCAGGGAATTAGCGGGGGGGCGGAATGAGCAGTTCTTC
TRBV20-1	NA	TRBJ2-7	NA	CSASPDSSYEQYF	TGCAGTGCTAGTCCAGACAGCTCCTACGAGCAGTACTTC
TRBV3-1	NA	TRBJ2-2	NA	CASSQARFDTGELFF	TGTGCCAGCAGCCAAGCCAGATTCGACACCGGGGAGCTGTTTTTT